The following is a T cell receptor beta chain sequence with its context. The target of this receptor is not known. No much larger clonotype is one base removed from it; base qualities were not supplied. The data belong to a study of T cell responses to AZD1222 COVID-19 vaccine (dated by TCRdb to about 2021). A note on the overall study: AZD1222 recipients whose second dose came at about 4 weeks and those whose second dose came at about 12 weeks were combined into one group, since spike-specific TCR depth and breadth did not differ between the two schedules. A total of just over 230 trial participants underwent TCR sequencing, of whom roughly 210 had received two doses of AZD1222 and approximately 26 had received two doses of the MenACWY control vaccine. Trial participants were enrolled into age subgroups of 18-55, 56-69 and 70-plus years, which contained about 150, 27 and 61 TCR-sequenced participants, respectively.

The CDR3 regions of human TCRbeta chains were analyzed by immunosequencing. The study's own analysis went as follows. TCRs in the repertoires were matched against a reference library of SARS-CoV-2-specific TCRs that had been generated with the MIRA antigen-specificity platform. Breadth meant the fraction of unique TCRs that were SARS-CoV-2-associated, whereas depth meant the fraction of total T cells that were SARS-CoV-2-associated. Using the MIRA data, every spike-specific TCR was mapped to the spike region that the TCR reacted to and assigned to either a CD4 or a CD8 class. Log10-transformed breadth and depth values were compared by one-way ANOVA with Sidak's multiple comparisons tests. TCRdb re-hosts the immuneACCESS table, in-frame sequences only. Its copies lack some clones; in the studies checked, an unresolved V gene accounts for under half of them, and the cause for the rest is not known. That table supplies the V and J calls and clone size; D and trimming were determined from the DNA. The sample yields around 50,000 clones; 70% to 90% were counted once. The top ten clonotypes cover around 15% of the sample.

This sample's time point label indicates: baseline before first vaccination. Samples from vaccinated people were obtained from the UK trials COV001 and COV002, which included a single-blind randomized controlled phase 2/3 trial of AZD1222 (ChAdOx1 nCoV-19) in healthy adults. For TCRbeta chain sequencing, PBMC samples were collected from trial participants at day 0 and at day 28 after the second dose. Counted from cysteine to phenylalanine, this CDR3 has 13 amino acids. Only the CDR3 DNA stays, 39 bases, in frame from base 1. V loses 0 bases of germline sequence and J loses 4 bases, and the interval between the two ends is 7 bases. CDR1 and CDR2 (GTSNPN, SVGIG) derive from the germline V gene (reference sequence). On the study overall, not on this receptor specifically: Most participants were white British and females outnumbered males, and the authors suggested that clonal diversity may have been underestimated. Because no samples from the day 14 peak response were available, repertoires could be characterized only after the peak T cell response. Only five or six AZD1222 recipients were SARS-CoV-2 seropositive at baseline, limiting conclusions about previously exposed vaccinees. The whole spike protein was spanned by vaccine-associated CD4 TCRs, and dominant responses were seen in regions 160-218 and 743-854. The 56-69-year group was small, and its depth increase did not reach significance, likely because of low power. Reportedly, close to half of the unique spike-specific TCRs recognized epitopes lying outside the regions that are mutated in the B.1.351 and B.1.1.7 variants. After two AZD1222 doses, both the breadth and the depth of spike-specific TCRs were significantly higher than at day 0 and than in MenACWY recipients.

The chain is assembled from TRBV30 and TRBJ1-5; too little of a D gene remains to name it. This material consisted of peripheral blood, taken on day 0 of AZD1222 vaccination. This TCR derives from an adult in good health. The sequenced DNA is TGTGCCTGGAGTGTTTACGGAAATCAGCCCCAGCATTTT. This encodes CAWSVYGNQPQHF.